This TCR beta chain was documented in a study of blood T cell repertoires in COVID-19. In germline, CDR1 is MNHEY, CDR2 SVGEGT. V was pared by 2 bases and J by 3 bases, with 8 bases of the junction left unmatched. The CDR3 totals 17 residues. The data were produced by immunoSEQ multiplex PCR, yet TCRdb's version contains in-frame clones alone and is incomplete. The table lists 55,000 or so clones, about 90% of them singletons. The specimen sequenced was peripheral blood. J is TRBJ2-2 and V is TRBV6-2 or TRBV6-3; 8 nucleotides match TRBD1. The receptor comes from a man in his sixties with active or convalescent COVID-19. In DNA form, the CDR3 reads TGTGCCAGCAGTTACCCCTCGGACAGGGTTGACACCGGGGAGCTGTTTTTT. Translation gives CASSYPSDRVDTGELFF.